The 21 T cell receptor beta chains presented below share a single source sample, sequenced in a study of blood T cells in healthy people across ages (dated by TCRdb to between 2014 and 2017). The library came from 5' RACE. TCRdb records Illumina HiSeq 2500 as the sequencer. The second PCR ran for about 6 to 12 cycles and used a J-beta primer mix along with a sample-barcoded 5' primer. TCRdb reprocessed the public reads (quality trimming at Q25 with fastp, clone calling with MiXCR) and kept in-frame beta chains. Records with the same CDR3 protein are collapsed into one entry carrying the most frequent genes and DNA. This sample holds about 1,600,000 distinct CDR3 sequences; 42% were observed only once. The ten largest clones represent 7.9% of the sample. Sequenced material: blood. The receptor source for this set is a woman aged 18-29 years in good health.

This chain uses TRBV12-3 or TRBV12-4 with TRBJ2-3; D is possibly TRBD1 or TRBD2 (5 bases each). This CDR3 contains 13 residues. V dropped 8 bases and J dropped 3 bases, with 12 bases sitting between them. This CDR3 is CASPGAQTDTQYF. DNA for the CDR3: TGTGCCAGCCCCGGGGCCCAAACAGATACGCAGTATTTT.

Only a few counts were recorded for this clonotype. The CDR3 loop is CASSFDWTGGSQPQHF. CDR3 DNA: TGTGCCAGCAGTTTCGACTGGACAGGGGGCAGCCAGCCCCAGCATTTT. The chain uses TRBV12-3 or TRBV12-4 and TRBJ1-5; 11 bases fit TRBD1. With V trimmed by 3 bases and J by 7 bases, 8 bases remained unmatched. The CDR3 is made up of 16 amino acids.

The chain is built from TRBV20-1 and TRBJ2-7, with TRBD2 identical over 9 bases. Germline CDR1 DFQATT, CDR2 SNEGSKA (reference sequence). Trimming took 0 bases from V and 3 from J; bases not matched to a gene: 9. This CDR3 is 16 amino acids long. In DNA, the CDR3 is TGCAGTGCTAGAGATTTGGCTAGCGGGGCCGACTACGAGCAGTACTTC. This sequence encodes CSARDLASGADYEQYF.

This chain uses TRBV27 with TRBJ1-6; no firm D call. CDR1 and CDR2 (germline): MNHEY, SMNVEV (reference sequence). The CDR3 consists of 17 residues. Trimming removed 7 bases from V and 0 bases from J, with 16 bases in between. CDR3 loop: CASNHRFGSSYNSPLHF. CDR3 nucleotides: TGTGCCAGCAATCACCGATTTGGGAGCTCCTATAATTCACCCCTCCACTTT.

The rearrangement links TRBV6-2 or TRBV6-3 to TRBJ1-5; TRBD1 matches at 9 bases. With V trimmed by 2 bases and J by 1 base, 6 bases remained unmatched. Germline lookup yields CDR1 MNHEY and CDR2 SVGEGT. This CDR3 is 17 amino acids long. CDR3: CASSYNGQGTSNQPQHF. DNA of the CDR3: TGTGCCAGCAGTTACAACGGACAGGGGACCAGCAATCAGCCCCAGCATTTT.

V gene TRBV5-4 combines with J gene TRBJ2-5; D is undetermined. The end of the DNA fits TRBJ2-7 better, so the J call may be wrong. CDR3 length: 13 amino acids. CDR1 and CDR2 (germline): SGHNT, YYREEE (reference sequence). The CDR3: CASSSMDEYEQYF. For the CDR3, the DNA is TGTGCCAGCAGCTCCATGGACGAATACGAGCAGTACTTC.

V and J are TRBV10-3 and TRBJ2-7; TRBD2 might be the D (6 bases). Per germline, CDR1 ENHRY and CDR2 SYGVKD. The CDR3 is 17 amino acids. V lost 4 bases and J lost 7, with 26 bases in between. The CDR3 nucleotides are TGTGCCATCAGTGGACCCCAGCTAGCGCCAATCTACAATGAGCAGTACTTC. It codes for CAISGPQLAPIYNEQYF.

The chain links TRBV10-3 to TRBJ1-6; D might be TRBD1 (5 bases). The CDR3 is made up of 15 amino acids. Germline CDR1 is ENHRY and CDR2 is SYGVKD. The V and J ends lost 10 bases and 14 bases respectively, with 27 bases between them. The CDR3 spells CATMRDGTASVSLHF. The CDR3 DNA reads TGTGCCACCATGCGCGACGGGACCGCGAGTGTGTCCCTCCACTTT.

The chain is built from TRBV5-5 and TRBJ1-2, with a weak D call TRBD1 (6 bases). In germline, CDR1 is SGHKS, CDR2 YYEKEE (reference sequence). The CDR3 loop spans 14 amino acids. V lost 3 bases, J lost 4 bases, and 13 bases lay in between. CDR3 sequence: CASSSTGSFYGYTF. The CDR3 coding sequence is TGTGCCAGCAGCTCCACAGGGTCCTTCTATGGCTACACCTTC.

The chain uses TRBV4-1 and TRBJ2-7, with 11 bases lining up with TRBD2. The V gene's germline CDR1 is MGHRA and CDR2 YSYEKL. The CDR3 is made up of 18 amino acids. J was trimmed by 4 bases and V by 0 bases; bases with no gene match: 11. The CDR3 spells CASSQEWFRGLAEYEQYF. As DNA, the CDR3 is TGCGCCAGCAGCCAAGAATGGTTCAGGGGACTAGCGGAATACGAGCAGTACTTC.

This clonotype was detected only a few times. V is TRBV5-1 and J is TRBJ2-1; 8 bases fit TRBD2. V shed 1 base, J shed 6 bases, and the junction held 12 bases outside the gene matches. Per germline, CDR1 SGHRS and CDR2 YFSETQ. The CDR3 covers 17 residues. The CDR3 DNA reads TGCGCCAGCAGCTTGCGCGACGGGACTAGAACTTTCAATGAGCAGTTCTTC. Translation: CASSLRDGTRTFNEQFF.

J is TRBJ2-1 and V is TRBV6-5; the D is unclear. The CDR3 is 13 residues long. The germline CDR1 and CDR2 sequences are MNHEY and SVGAGI. Trimming removed 4 bases from V and 6 bases from J, with 10 bases in between. The DNA of the CDR3 is TGTGCCAGCAGTTCGGCGGCCCCCAATGAGCAGTTCTTC. This codes for CASSSAAPNEQFF.

The rearrangement links TRBV3-1 to TRBJ2-3; TRBD2 aligns across 13 bases. Germline V CDR1 and CDR2: LGHDT, YNNKEL (reference sequence). CDR3 length: 16 amino acids. Trimming at V came to 6 bases and at J to 5 bases, leaving 8 bases not matched to a gene. CDR3 region: CASSKGLAGDKDTQYF. The CDR3, as DNA: TGTGCCAGCAGTAAAGGACTAGCGGGAGATAAAGATACGCAGTATTTT.

This clonotype was found a few times. V usage is TRBV5-1 and J usage is TRBJ1-2; 7 bases agree with TRBD1. J gave up 4 bases and V 0 bases, and 6 bases lay outside the gene matches. CDR3 length: 15 residues. Germline loops: CDR1 SGHRS, CDR2 YFSETQ. CDR3 in DNA: TGCGCCAGCAGCTTGGTCGGGACAGAGTCCTATGGCTACACCTTC. This translates into CASSLVGTESYGYTF.

This clonotype was counted a few times. This chain joins TRBV6-6 and TRBJ2-7; 8 positions agree with TRBD2. Germline values: CDR1 MNHNY, CDR2 SVGAGI (reference sequence). The CDR3 loop spans 13 amino acids. Germline trimming cut 6 bases from V and 4 bases from J; bases unmatched to any gene: 5. The CDR3 region is CASRAGAAYEQYF. Here the CDR3 DNA reads TGTGCCAGCAGAGCGGGAGCTGCGTACGAGCAGTACTTC.

The chain recombines TRBV2 with TRBJ1-5, with unresolved D. CDR3 length: 14 residues. The germline CDR1 and CDR2 sequences are SNHLY and FYNNEI. The V and J ends lost 5 bases and 0 bases respectively, with 8 bases between them. Here the CDR3 reads CASSHGVSNQPQHF. CDR3 sequence (DNA): TGTGCCAGCAGTCATGGAGTTAGCAATCAGCCCCAGCATTTT.

The sample holds many counts of this clonotype. V and J are TRBV5-1 and TRBJ2-3; the match to TRBD2 covers 10 bases. From germline, CDR1 is SGHRS and CDR2 YFSETQ. The ends lost 4 bases at V and 4 bases at J; junction bases unmatched: 3. The CDR3 runs 14 residues. CDR3 sequence: CASSPLAGADTQYF. In nucleotides, the CDR3 is TGCGCCAGCAGCCCGCTAGCGGGAGCAGATACGCAGTATTTT.

This clonotype has more than one count but fewer than ten. The chain employs TRBV29-1 and TRBJ1-2; D remains unclear. The germline gives CDR1 SQVTM, CDR2 ANQGSEA. V was cut by 2 bases and J by 6 bases, with 16 bases left in between. There are 14 residues in the CDR3. The DNA for the CDR3 is TGCAGCGTTGAAACCGAGGGAATGAAGGATGGCTACACCTTC. This translates into CSVETEGMKDGYTF.

The genes are TRBV30 and TRBJ1-6, with a tentative D call TRBD1 (5 bases). Trimming took 3 bases from V and 2 from J, leaving 14 bases between them. The germline gives CDR1 GTSNPN, CDR2 SVGIG (reference sequence). The CDR3 is 16 amino acids. DNA of the CDR3: TGTGCCTGGAGCGTTAAGGGAGGGGCCTATAATTCACCCCTCCACTTT. This encodes CAWSVKGGAYNSPLHF.

This chain joins TRBV27 and TRBJ1-1; 9 bases map to TRBD1. The CDR3 length is 15 residues. V lost 4 bases to trimming and J lost 4 bases; unmatched junction nucleotides: 7. Germline V gives CDR1 MNHEY, CDR2 SMNVEV (reference sequence). The CDR3, as DNA: TGTGCCAGCAGTTCACAGGGGGCGCAGGCCACTGAAGCTTTCTTT. It translates to CASSSQGAQATEAFF.

Notes on this clonotype: This may stem from a read error, because a much larger clone lies one nucleotide away. The chain employs TRBV6-1 and TRBJ2-5; 12 bases are shared with TRBD2. The DNA matches TRBJ2-7 better at its end, which makes the J call doubtful. This CDR3 is 14 amino acids long. Germline CDR1 and CDR2: MNHNS and SASEGT. The CDR3 bases are TGTGCCAGCAGTATGACTAGCGGGGGCTACGAGCAGTACTTC. This sequence encodes CASSMTSGGYEQYF.